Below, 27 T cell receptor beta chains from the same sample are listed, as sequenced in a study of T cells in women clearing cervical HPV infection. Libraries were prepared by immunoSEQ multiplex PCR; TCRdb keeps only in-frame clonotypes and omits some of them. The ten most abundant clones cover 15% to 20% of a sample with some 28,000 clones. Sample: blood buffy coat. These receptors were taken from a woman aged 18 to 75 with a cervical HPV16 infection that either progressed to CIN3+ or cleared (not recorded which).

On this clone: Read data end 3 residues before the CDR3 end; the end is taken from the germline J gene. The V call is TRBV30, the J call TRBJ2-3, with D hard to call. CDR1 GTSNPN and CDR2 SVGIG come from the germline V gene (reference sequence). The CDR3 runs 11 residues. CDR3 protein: CAWRAARAQYF. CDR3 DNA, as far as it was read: TGTGCCTGGAGGGCCGCTCGGGCG.

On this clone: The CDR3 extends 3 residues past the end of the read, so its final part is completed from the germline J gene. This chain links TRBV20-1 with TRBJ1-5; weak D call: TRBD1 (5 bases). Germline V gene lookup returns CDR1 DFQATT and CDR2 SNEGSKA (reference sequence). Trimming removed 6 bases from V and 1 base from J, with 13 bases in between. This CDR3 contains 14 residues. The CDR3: CSALGLLSNQPQHF. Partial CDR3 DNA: TGCAGTGCCTTGGGACTTCTCAGCAATCAGCCC.

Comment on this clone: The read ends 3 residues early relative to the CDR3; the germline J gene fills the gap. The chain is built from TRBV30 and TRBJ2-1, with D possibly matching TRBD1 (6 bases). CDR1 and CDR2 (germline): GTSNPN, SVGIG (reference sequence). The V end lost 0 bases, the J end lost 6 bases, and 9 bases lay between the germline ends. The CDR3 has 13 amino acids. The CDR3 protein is CAWSVTGRNEQFF. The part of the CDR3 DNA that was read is TGTGCCTGGAGTGTAACAGGGCGCAATGAG.

The CDR3 protein is CASSLTQFSYGYTF. The part of the CDR3 DNA that was read is TGCGCCAGCAGCCTCACCCAATTCAGCTATGGC. This chain joins TRBV5-1 and TRBJ1-2, with D hard to call. The read ends 3 residues before the CDR3 terminus; that terminus is restored from the germline J gene. The CDR3 totals 14 residues. Per germline, CDR1 SGHRS and CDR2 YFSETQ. With 4 bases removed from V and 4 bases from J, the gap between germline ends came to 14 bases.

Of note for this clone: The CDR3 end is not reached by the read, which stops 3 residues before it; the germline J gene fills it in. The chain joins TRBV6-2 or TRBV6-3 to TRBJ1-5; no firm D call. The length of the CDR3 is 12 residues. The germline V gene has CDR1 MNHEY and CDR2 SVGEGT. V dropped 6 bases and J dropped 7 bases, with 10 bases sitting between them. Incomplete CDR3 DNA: TGTGCCAGCAGGAGCGGACTACAGCCC. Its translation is CASRSGLQP. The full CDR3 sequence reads CASRSGLQPQHF.

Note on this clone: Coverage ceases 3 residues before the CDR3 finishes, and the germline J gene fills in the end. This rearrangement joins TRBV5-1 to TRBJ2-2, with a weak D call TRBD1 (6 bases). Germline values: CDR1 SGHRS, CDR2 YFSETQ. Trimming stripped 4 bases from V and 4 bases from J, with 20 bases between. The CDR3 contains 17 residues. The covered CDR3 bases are TGCGCCAGCAGCCTTACTGACTTGGACAGACGCACCGGGGAG. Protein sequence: CASSLTDLDRRTGE. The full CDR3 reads CASSLTDLDRRTGELFF.

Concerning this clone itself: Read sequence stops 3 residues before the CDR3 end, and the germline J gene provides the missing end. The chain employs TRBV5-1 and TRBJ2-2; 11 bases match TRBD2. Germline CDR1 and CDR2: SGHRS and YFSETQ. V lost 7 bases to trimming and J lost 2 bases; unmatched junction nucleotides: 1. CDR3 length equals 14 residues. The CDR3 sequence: CASRLAGNTGELFF. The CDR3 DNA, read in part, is TGCGCCAGCCGACTAGCGGGAAACACCGGGGAG.

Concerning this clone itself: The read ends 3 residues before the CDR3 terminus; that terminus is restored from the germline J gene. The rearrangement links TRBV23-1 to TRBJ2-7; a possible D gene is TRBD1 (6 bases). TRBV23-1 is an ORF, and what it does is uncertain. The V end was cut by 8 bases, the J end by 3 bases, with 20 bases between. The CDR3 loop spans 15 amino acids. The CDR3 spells CASGKSVDSNYEQYF. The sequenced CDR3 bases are TGCGCCAGCGGTAAATCGGTGGACAGCAACTACGAG.

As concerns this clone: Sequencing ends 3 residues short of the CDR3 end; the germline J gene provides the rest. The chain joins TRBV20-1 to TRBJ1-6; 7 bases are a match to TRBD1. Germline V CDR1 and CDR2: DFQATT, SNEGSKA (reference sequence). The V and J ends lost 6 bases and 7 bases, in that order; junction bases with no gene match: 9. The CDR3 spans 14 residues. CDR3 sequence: CSANRQGNNSPLHF. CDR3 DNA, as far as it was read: TGCAGTGCGAACAGACAGGGAAACAATTCACCC.

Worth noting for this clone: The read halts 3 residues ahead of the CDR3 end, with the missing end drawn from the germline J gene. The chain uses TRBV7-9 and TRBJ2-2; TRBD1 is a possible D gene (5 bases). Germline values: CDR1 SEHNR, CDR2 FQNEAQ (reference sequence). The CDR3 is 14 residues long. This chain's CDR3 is CASSLGGSNEKLFF. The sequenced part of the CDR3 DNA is TGTGCCAGCAGCTTAGGGGGCTCTAATGAAAAG. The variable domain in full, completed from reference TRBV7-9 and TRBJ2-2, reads DTGVSQNPRHKITKRGQNVTFRCDPISEHNRLYWYRQTLGQGPEFLTYFQNEAQLEKSRLLSDRFSAERPKGSFSTLEIQRTEQGDSAMYLCASSLGGSNEKLFFGEGSRLTVL.

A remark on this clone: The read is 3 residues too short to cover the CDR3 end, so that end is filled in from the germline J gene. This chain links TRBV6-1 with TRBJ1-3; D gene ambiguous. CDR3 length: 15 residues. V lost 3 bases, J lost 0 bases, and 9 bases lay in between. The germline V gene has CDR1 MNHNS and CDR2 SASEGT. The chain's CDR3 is CASSERANSGNTIYF. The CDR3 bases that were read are TGTGCCAGCAGTGAGAGGGCCAACTCTGGAAACACC.

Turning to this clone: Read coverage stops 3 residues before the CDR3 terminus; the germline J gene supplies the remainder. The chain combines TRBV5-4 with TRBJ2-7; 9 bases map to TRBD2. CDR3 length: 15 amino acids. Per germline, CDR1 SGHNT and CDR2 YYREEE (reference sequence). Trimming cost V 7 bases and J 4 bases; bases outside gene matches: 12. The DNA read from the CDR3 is TGTGCCAGCTCCTCCGGCGGGGGGGCGCATTACGAG. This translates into CASSSGGGAHYE. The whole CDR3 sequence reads CASSSGGGAHYEQYF.

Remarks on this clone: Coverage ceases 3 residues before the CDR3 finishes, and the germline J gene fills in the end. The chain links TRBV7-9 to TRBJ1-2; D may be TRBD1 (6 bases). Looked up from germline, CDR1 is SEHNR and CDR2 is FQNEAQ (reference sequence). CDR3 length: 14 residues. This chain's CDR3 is CASSSPGHNYDYTF. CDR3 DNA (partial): TGTGCCAGCAGCTCCCCGGGACACAATTACGAC.

The CDR3 reads CASSPWTSGKYNEQFF. The sequenced part of the CDR3 DNA is TGTGCCAGCTCACCTTGGACTAGCGGGAAGTACAATGAG. This chain connects TRBV18 to TRBJ2-1, with 12 nucleotides matching TRBD2. The read halts 3 residues ahead of the CDR3 end, with the missing end drawn from the germline J gene. J lost 4 bases, V lost 3 bases, and 4 bases had no gene match. The CDR3 consists of 16 residues. In germline, CDR1 is KGHSH, CDR2 LQKENI.

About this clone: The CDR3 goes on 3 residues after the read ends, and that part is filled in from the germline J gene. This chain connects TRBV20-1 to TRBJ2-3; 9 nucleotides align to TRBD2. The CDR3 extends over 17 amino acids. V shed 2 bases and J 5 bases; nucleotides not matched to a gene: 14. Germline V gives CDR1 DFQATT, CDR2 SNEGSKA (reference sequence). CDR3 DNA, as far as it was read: TGCAGTGCTAGAATAGCGGGAGCTTCTTCAAGAGAAGATACG. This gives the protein CSARIAGASSREDT. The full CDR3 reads CSARIAGASSREDTQYF.

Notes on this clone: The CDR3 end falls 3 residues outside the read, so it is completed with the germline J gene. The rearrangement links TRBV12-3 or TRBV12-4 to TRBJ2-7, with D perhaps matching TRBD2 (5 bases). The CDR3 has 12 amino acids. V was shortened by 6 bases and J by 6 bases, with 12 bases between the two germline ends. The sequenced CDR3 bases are TGTGCCAGCAGACTAGAAACTCGCGAG. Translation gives CASRLETRE. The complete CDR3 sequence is CASRLETREQYF.

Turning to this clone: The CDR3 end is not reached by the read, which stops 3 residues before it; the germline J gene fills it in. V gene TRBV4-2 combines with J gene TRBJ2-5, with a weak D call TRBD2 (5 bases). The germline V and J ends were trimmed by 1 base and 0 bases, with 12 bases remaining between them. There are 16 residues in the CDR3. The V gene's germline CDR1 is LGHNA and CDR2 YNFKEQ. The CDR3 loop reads CASSQGASLYQETQYF. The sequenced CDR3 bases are TGTGCCAGCAGCCAAGGGGCTAGCCTGTACCAAGAGACC.

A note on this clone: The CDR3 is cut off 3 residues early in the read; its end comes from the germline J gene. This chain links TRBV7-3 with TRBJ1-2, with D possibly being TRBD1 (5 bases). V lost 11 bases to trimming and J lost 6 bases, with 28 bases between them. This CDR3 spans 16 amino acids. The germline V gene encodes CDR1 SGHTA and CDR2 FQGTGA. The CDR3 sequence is CAEARGIGPQRNGYTF. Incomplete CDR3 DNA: TGTGCCGAGGCGAGGGGAATAGGACCTCAGCGTAATGGC.

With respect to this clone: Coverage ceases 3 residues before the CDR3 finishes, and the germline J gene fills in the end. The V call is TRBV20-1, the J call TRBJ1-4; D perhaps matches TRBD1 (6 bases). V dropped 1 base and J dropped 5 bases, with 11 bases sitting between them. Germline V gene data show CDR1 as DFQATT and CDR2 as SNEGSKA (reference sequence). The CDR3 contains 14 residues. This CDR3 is CSARVTGTNEKLFF. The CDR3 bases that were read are TGCAGTGCTAGAGTAACAGGGACGAATGAAAAA.

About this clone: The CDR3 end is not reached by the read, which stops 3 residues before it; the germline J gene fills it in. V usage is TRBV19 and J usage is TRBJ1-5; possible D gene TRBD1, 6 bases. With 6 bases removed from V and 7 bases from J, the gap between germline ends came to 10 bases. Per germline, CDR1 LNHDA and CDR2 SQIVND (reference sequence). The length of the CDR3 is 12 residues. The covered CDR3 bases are TGTGCCAGTAGATACCAGGGGCAGCCC. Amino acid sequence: CASRYQGQP. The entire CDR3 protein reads CASRYQGQPQHF.

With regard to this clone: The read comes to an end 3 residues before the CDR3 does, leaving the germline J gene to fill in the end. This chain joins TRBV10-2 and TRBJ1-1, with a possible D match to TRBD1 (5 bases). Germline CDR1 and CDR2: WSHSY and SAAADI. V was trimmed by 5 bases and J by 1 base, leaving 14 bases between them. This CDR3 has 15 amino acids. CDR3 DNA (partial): TGCGCCAGCAGTTACTCGGGACTGGGGAACACTGAA. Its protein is CASSYSGLGNTE. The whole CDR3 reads CASSYSGLGNTEAFF.

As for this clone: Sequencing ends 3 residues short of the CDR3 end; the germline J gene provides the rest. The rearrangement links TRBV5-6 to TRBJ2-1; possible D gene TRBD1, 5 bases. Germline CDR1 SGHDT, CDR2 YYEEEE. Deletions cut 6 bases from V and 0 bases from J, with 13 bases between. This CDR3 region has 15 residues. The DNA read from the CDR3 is TGTGCCAGCACCGGAGCAGGGCGCTCCTACAATGAG. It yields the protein CASTGAGRSYNE. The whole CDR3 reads CASTGAGRSYNEQFF.

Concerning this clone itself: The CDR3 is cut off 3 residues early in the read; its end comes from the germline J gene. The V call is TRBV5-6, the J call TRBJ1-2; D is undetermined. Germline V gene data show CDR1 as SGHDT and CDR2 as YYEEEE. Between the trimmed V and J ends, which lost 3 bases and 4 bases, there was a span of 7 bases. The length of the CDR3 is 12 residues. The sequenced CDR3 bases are TGTGCCAGCAGCTCCAGTTCCTATGGC. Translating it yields CASSSSSYG. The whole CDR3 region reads CASSSSSYGYTF.

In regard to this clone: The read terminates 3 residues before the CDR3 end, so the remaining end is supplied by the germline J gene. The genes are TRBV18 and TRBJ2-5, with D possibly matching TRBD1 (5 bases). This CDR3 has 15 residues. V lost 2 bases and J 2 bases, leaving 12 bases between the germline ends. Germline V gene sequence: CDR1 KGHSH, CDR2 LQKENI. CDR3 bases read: TGTGCCAGCTCACCAGAGACAGCTCTACAAGAGACC. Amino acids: CASSPETALQET. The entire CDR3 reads CASSPETALQETQYF.

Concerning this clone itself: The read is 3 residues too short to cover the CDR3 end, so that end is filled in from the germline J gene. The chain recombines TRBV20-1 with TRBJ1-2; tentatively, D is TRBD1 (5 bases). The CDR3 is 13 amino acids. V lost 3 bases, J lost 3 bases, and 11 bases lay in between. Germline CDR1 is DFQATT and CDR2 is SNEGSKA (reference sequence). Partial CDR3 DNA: TGCAGTGCTAGGTACCGGGGGGACTATGGC. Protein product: CSARYRGDYG. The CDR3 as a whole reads CSARYRGDYGYTF.

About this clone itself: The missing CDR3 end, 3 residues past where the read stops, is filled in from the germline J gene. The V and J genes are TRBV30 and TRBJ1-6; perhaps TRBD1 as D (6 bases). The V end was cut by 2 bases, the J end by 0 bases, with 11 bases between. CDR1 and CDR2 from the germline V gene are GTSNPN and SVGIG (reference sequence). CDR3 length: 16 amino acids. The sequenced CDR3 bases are TGTGCCTGGAGTAAGGACAGCAGCTCCTATAATTCACCC. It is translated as CAWSKDSSSYNSP. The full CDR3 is CAWSKDSSSYNSPLHF.

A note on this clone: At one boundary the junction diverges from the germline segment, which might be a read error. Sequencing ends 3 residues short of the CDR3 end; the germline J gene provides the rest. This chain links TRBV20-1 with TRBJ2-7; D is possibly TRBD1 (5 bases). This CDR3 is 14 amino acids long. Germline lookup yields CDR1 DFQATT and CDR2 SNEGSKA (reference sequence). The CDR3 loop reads CSAPPFWGSNEQYF. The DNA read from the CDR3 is TGCAGTGCTCCACCCTTTTGGGGCTCCAACGAG.